This T cell receptor (beta chain) came from a study of blood T cell repertoires in COVID-19. Across the whole study: Samples came from the United States, Italy and Spain, spanning acute and convalescent COVID-19.

Sequencing used immunoSEQ multiplex PCR; TCRdb keeps in-frame clones, though not all of them. The sample carries 80,000 or so clones, roughly 80% recorded once. Sequencing input: peripheral blood. The receptor was derived from a human donor in a cohort sampled during active COVID-19.

This chain's CDR3 is CASSQGFSARNEQYF. CDR3 sequence (DNA): TGCGCCAGCAGCCAAGGGTTTAGCGCGAGAAACGAGCAGTACTTC. This rearrangement joins TRBV4-1 to TRBJ2-7, with a possible D match to TRBD2 (5 bases). Trimming removed 1 base from V and 5 bases from J, with 15 bases in between. This CDR3 contains 15 residues. CDR1 MGHRA and CDR2 YSYEKL come from the germline V gene.